These T cell receptor beta chains were read from a single sample in a study. TCRdb reprocessed the 5' RACE reads via MiXCR and lists one record per CDR3 protein. This table has more than 55,000 distinct CDR3 sequences, around 20% appearing once. Sequencing was done on a sample of tumor-infiltrating Tregs sorted from the breast tumor. Every receptor here comes from a female donor with breast cancer. CDR3s leave out the opening cysteine and the closing phenylalanine or tryptophan.

TRBJ1-2	TRBV18	ASSPLSGGRNGYT
TRBJ1-1	TRBV5-5	ASSLDLVWTANTEAF
TRBJ2-7	TRBV3-1	ASSHGAGAEQY
TRBJ2-3	TRBV20-1	SAPTSGSPPDTQY
TRBJ2-2	TRBV27	ASSSLAENTGELF
TRBJ1-1	TRBV20-1	SVTTGGDTEAF
TRBJ2-1	TRBV7-2	ASSQGGTSGAYNEQF
TRBJ2-5	TRBV6-1	ASTGSGGSRTQY
TRBJ1-2	TRBV19	ASRNDEYYVYT
TRBJ2-1	TRBV7-2	ASSLAGLVNEQF
TRBJ1-5	TRBV29-1	SVGDDGYQPQH
TRBJ2-3	TRBV18	ASSPPVSSGEWGTDTQY
TRBJ2-3	TRBV7-2	ASSPNGGGTDTQY
TRBJ1-5	TRBV4-1	ASSAPGANQPQH
TRBJ1-1	TRBV6-2/TRBV6-3	ASSYSLASVNTEAF
TRBJ2-7	TRBV29-1	SVRRTGDGYEQY
TRBJ2-5	TRBV6-6	ASSRGPGETQY
TRBJ1-1	TRBV30	AWSVSPLNTEAF
TRBJ1-3	TRBV4-3	GSSLSRGSGGNTIY
TRBJ2-5	TRBV5-1	ASSRTGEETQY
TRBJ2-2	TRBV5-1	ASSFQGAGGELF
TRBJ2-1	TRBV5-1	ASSSLGGTSGNEQF
TRBJ2-5	TRBV4-1	ASSQGGPVETQY
TRBJ2-7	TRBV12-3/TRBV12-4	ASSFLDEQY
TRBJ2-1	TRBV3-1	ASSQQRGAFNEQF
TRBJ2-3	TRBV11-3	ASSPNPGGAQY
TRBJ1-6	TRBV27	ASSSLIRARSPLH
TRBJ1-2	TRBV29-1	SVTEANYGYT
TRBJ2-3	TRBV7-3	ASSLLGGAGGDTQY
TRBJ2-3	TRBV7-2	ASSSRGVKTQY
TRBJ2-7	TRBV20-1	SARDSSGRNEQY
TRBJ2-3	TRBV6-1	ASSERGLTDTQY
TRBJ2-5	TRBV5-1	ASSLSPSLRTSRFQETQY
TRBJ1-5	TRBV5-1	ASSLAGNQPQH
TRBJ1-3	TRBV5-6	ASSSIGAREGHTIY
TRBJ2-7	TRBV24-1	ATSDHRESPYEQY
TRBJ2-5	TRBV28	ASSTLGTWTGREETQY
TRBJ2-1	TRBV6-5	ASSYSPREAEQF
TRBJ1-6	TRBV28	ASTTTKRGYDNSPLH
TRBJ2-5	TRBV7-2	AGSKRAGVETQY
TRBJ1-6	TRBV7-2	ASSLGTGSSSPLH
TRBJ1-6	TRBV6-5	ASSETANSPLH
TRBJ2-7	TRBV5-1	ASSLGGYEQY
TRBJ1-4	TRBV6-5	ASSLGTGREKLF
TRBJ1-1	TRBV27	AIKPQGNTEAF